These 14 T cell receptor beta chains were sequenced from one sample in a study of long-term antiretroviral therapy in people with HIV. The immunoSEQ assay was v3.0, run at survey level. Profiling relied on immunoSEQ multiplex PCR, and the TCRdb table lists in-frame clones only, not all of them. The sample contains 13,000 to 15,000 clones, about 79% of which appear only once. The sample consisted of unsorted PBMCs, taken 0.4 years after starting antiretroviral therapy. The receptors shown here come from a man aged 25-45 years with HIV.

J is TRBJ2-2 and V is TRBV5-1, with 8 bases aligning to TRBD2. Germline loops: CDR1 SGHRS, CDR2 YFSETQ. Trimming removed 5 bases from V and 2 bases from J; junction bases left unmatched: 2. The CDR3 spans 14 residues. For the CDR3, the DNA is TGCGCCAGCAGTCGGGGGGGAAACACCGGGGAGCTGTTTTTT. Its protein is CASSRGGNTGELFF.

This rearrangement joins TRBV7-6 to TRBJ2-1, with TRBD2 matching 7 bases. CDR1 and CDR2 (germline): SGHVS, FNYEAQ. The CDR3 totals 14 residues. After removal of 0 bases from V and 10 bases from J, the junction contained 6 bases not matched to a gene. The CDR3 region has the DNA TGTGCCAGCAGCTTAGCGGAGACTAGCCCGGAGCAGTTCTTC. Protein: CASSLAETSPEQFF.

This chain connects TRBV30 to TRBJ2-3; no clear D gene. Trimming removed 5 bases at V and 3 bases at J, with 12 bases between. Germline assignment: CDR1 GTSNPN and CDR2 SVGIG (reference sequence). The CDR3 extends over 13 amino acids. CDR3 DNA: TGTGCCTGGTCTCGCACTGGTACAGATACGCAGTATTTT. Its protein is CAWSRTGTDTQYF.

This clone was recorded only once. The chain couples TRBV19 to TRBJ1-2, with 7 bases aligning to TRBD1. CDR1 and CDR2 (germline): LNHDA, SQIVND (reference sequence). Losses at the gene ends were 3 bases for V and 4 bases for J; bases not matched to a gene: 5. The CDR3 loop spans 14 amino acids. The CDR3 DNA is TGTGCCAGTAGTATGGGGACAGTCGGCTATGGCTACACCTTC. The encoded protein is CASSMGTVGYGYTF. Full variable domain (rest looked up from reference TRBV19 and TRBJ1-2): DGGITQSPKYLFRKEGQNVTLSCEQNLNHDAMYWYRQDPGQGLRLIYYSQIVNDFQKGDIAEGYSVSREKKESFPLTVTSAQKNPTAFYLCASSMGTVGYGYTFGSGTRLTVV.

Only one count was recorded for this clone. This chain links TRBV30 with TRBJ1-3; possibly TRBD1 for D (6 bases). V lost 4 bases, J lost 8 bases, and 18 bases lay in between. Germline CDR1 is GTSNPN and CDR2 is SVGIG (reference sequence). CDR3 length: 14 residues. DNA of the CDR3: TGTGCCTGGACCTCGGCCAGGGGATATGACACCATATATTTT. It codes for CAWTSARGYDTIYF. Together with reference TRBV30 and TRBJ1-3, the CDR3 gives the full variable domain: SQTIHQWPATLVQPVGSPLSLECTVEGTSNPNLYWYRQAAGRGLQLLFYSVGIGQISSEVPQNLSASRPQDRQFILSSKKLLLSDSGFYLCAWTSARGYDTIYFGEGSWLTVV.

This clone has a handful of counts. V and J are TRBV10-3 and TRBJ1-1, with 8 bases that match TRBD1. J gave up 9 bases and V 4 bases, and 7 bases lay outside the gene matches. This CDR3 region has 13 residues. Germline V gene lookup returns CDR1 ENHRY and CDR2 SYGVKD. The CDR3 protein is CAISVDQGAQAFF. The CDR3 DNA is TGTGCCATCAGTGTAGATCAGGGGGCCCAAGCTTTCTTT.

This clone was counted only a few times. The V call is TRBV6-6, the J call TRBJ1-1; no reliable D call. The CDR3 contains 10 residues. Germline V gene data show CDR1 as MNHNY and CDR2 as SVGAGI (reference sequence). V was cut by 9 bases and J by 3 bases, with 5 bases left in between. Here the CDR3 DNA reads TGTGCCAGTAGGGACACTGAAGCTTTCTTT. Translation: CASRDTEAFF.

This chain links TRBV7-9 with TRBJ2-5; the D gene is possibly TRBD2 (6 bases). Germline loops: CDR1 SEHNR, CDR2 FQNEAQ (reference sequence). The CDR3 loop spans 15 amino acids. The germline V and J ends were trimmed by 5 bases and 4 bases, with 17 bases remaining between them. The CDR3, as DNA: TGTGCCAGCAGCCCCACTAGCAGCTGGGGAGAGACCCAGTACTTC. Amino acid sequence: CASSPTSSWGETQYF. The whole variable domain, filled in from reference TRBV7-9 and TRBJ2-5, reads DTGVSQNPRHKITKRGQNVTFRCDPISEHNRLYWYRQTLGQGPEFLTYFQNEAQLEKSRLLSDRFSAERPKGSFSTLEIQRTEQGDSAMYLCASSPTSSWGETQYFGPGTRLLVL.

This chain connects TRBV7-2 to TRBJ2-3; D may correspond to TRBD1 or TRBD2 (5 bases each). CDR1 is SGHTA and CDR2 is FQGNSA in the germline V gene. The CDR3 has 15 residues. Deletions cut 4 bases from V and 6 bases from J, with 17 bases between. CDR3 residues: CASSSPGGRADTQYF. The CDR3 coding sequence is TGTGCCAGCAGCTCCCCTGGGGGAAGGGCGGATACGCAGTATTTT.

The V gene is TRBV19, the J gene TRBJ1-5; 7 bases fit TRBD1. CDR3 length: 12 amino acids. In germline, CDR1 is LNHDA, CDR2 SQIVND (reference sequence). V gave up 8 bases and J gave up 5 bases; unmatched junction bases: 3. This CDR3 is CASLDRDQPQHF. The CDR3 DNA reads as TGTGCCAGTTTAGACAGGGATCAGCCCCAGCATTTT.

The chain uses TRBV13 and TRBJ1-1; 7 bases match TRBD1. The CDR3 spans 15 residues. Germline CDR1 PRHDT, CDR2 FYEKMQ (reference sequence). Trimming at V came to 5 bases and at J to 2 bases, leaving 8 bases not matched to a gene. The CDR3 reads CASSGKQGSNTEAFF. The CDR3 DNA reads as TGTGCCAGCAGCGGGAAACAGGGGTCTAACACTGAAGCTTTCTTT.

The chain combines TRBV9 with TRBJ1-5; D gene unclear. Trimming took 0 bases from V and 4 from J, leaving 2 bases between them. CDR1 is SGDLS and CDR2 is YYNGEE in the germline V gene. The CDR3 has 12 residues. In DNA form, the CDR3 reads TGTGCCAGCAGCGTAGGGAATCAGCCCCAGCATTTT. Translating it yields CASSVGNQPQHF.

The V gene is TRBV6-1, the J gene TRBJ2-7; 9 positions agree with TRBD2. This CDR3 has 15 amino acids. The trim removed 11 bases at V and 4 bases at J, leaving 15 bases unmatched. CDR1 MNHNS and CDR2 SASEGT come from the germline V gene. CDR3 sequence (DNA): TGTGCCTGCTGTAGGGAGAGTAGCGGGAGTTACGAGCAGTACTTC. Translating it yields CACCRESSGSYEQYF.

This rearrangement joins TRBV18 to TRBJ2-7; D is possibly TRBD1 or TRBD2 (6 bases each). CDR1 is KGHSH, CDR2 LQKENI, per germline. The CDR3 consists of 16 residues. Trimming cost V 3 bases and J 6 bases, with 21 bases left between them. In DNA, the CDR3 is TGTGCCAGCTCACCCCCTCGATCGGGGGCACACGTCGAGCAGTACTTC. It specifies CASSPPRSGAHVEQYF.